A single T cell receptor beta chain is shown here with its context. As yet, its antigen is unknown. These data are taken from a study of T cell repertoires in cytomegalovirus infection. Overall study context: CMV infection plus the matching HLA type was flagged by public TCR beta signatures. Regarding the study as a whole: CMV-specific TCR beta clonotypes restricted by HLA-C dominated the ex vivo response. Carriers of CMV and the relevant HLA type were discriminated by public TCR beta frequency.

The V end lost 2 bases, the J end lost 0 bases, and 13 bases lay between the germline ends. CDR1 and CDR2 (germline): MNHNY, SVGAGI (reference sequence). The CDR3 sequence is 16 residues long. TCRdb called the reads again in MiXCR, with one record for every CDR3 protein. Among some 200,000 distinct CDR3 sequences listed, about 21% were seen once. The sequence came from a human donor in good health (CMV status not recorded). Some clones in this sample may be carry-over from other donors' samples. The chain has TRBV6-6 and TRBJ2-5, with D perhaps matching TRBD2 (6 bases). Sequencing was done on a sample of PBMCs. The CDR3 bases are TGTGCCAGCAGTTACCCCTTTAGCGGTAACCAAGAGACCCAGTACTTC. Residues: CASSYPFSGNQETQYF.